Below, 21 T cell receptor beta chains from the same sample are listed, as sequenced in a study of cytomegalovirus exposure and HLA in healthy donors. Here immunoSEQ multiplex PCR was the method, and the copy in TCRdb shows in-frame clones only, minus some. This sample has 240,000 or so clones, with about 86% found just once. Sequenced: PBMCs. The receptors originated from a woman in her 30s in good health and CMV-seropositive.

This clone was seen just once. Here the CDR3 reads CASAPTSGGGETQYF. The DNA of the CDR3 is TGTGCCAGTGCCCCCACTAGCGGAGGCGGGGAGACCCAGTACTTC. The gene calls are TRBV6-1 and TRBJ2-5; 8 nucleotides line up with TRBD2. CDR3 length: 15 residues. With 9 bases clipped from V and 5 bases from J, the junction kept 14 bases outside the gene matches. The germline V gene has CDR1 MNHNS and CDR2 SASEGT.

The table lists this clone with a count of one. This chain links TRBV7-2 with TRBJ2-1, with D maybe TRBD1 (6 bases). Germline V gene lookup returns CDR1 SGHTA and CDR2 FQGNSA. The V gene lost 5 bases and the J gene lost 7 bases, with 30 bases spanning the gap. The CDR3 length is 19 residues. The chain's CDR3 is CASSAGPFEAGAFRNEQFF. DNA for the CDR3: TGTGCCAGCAGCGCAGGCCCGTTTGAGGCAGGGGCCTTTAGGAATGAGCAGTTCTTC.

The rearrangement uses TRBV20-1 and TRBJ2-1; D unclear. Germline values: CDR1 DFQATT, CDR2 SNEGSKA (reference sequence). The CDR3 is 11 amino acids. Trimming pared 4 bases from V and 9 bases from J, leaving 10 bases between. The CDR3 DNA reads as TGCAGTGCTACTCCAGTTACTGAGCAGTTCTTC. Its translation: CSATPVTEQFF.

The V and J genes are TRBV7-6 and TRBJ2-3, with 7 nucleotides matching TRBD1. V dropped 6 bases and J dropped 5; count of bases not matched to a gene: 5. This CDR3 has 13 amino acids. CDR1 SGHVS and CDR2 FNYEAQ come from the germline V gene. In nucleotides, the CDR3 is TGTGCCAGCAGTATAGGGGGCGGAGATACGCAGTATTTT. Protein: CASSIGGGDTQYF.

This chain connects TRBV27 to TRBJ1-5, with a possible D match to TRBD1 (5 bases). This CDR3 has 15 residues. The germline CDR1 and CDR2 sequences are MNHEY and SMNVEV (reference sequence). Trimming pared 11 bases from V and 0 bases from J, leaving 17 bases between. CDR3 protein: CARWTFRYSNQPQHF. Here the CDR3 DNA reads TGTGCCCGGTGGACATTCCGGTATAGCAATCAGCCCCAGCATTTT.

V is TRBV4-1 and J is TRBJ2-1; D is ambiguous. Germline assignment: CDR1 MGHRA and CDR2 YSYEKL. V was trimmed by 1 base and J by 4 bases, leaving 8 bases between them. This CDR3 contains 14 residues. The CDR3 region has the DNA TGCGCCAGCAGCCAAGTAGCAGAGTACAATGAGCAGTTCTTC. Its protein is CASSQVAEYNEQFF.

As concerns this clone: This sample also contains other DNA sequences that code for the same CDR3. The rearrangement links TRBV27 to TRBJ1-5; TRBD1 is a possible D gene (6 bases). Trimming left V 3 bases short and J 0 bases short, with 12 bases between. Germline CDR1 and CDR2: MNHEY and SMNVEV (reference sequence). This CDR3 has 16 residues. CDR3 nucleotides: TGTGCCAGCAGTTTGGGCAGGGGATATAGCAATCAGCCCCAGCATTTT. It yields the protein CASSLGRGYSNQPQHF.

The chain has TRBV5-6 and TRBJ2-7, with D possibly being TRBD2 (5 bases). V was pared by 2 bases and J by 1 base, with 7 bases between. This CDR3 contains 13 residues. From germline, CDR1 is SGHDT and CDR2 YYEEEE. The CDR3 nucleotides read TGTGCCAGCAGCTTCGGGGTTTCCTACGAGCAGTACTTC. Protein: CASSFGVSYEQYF.

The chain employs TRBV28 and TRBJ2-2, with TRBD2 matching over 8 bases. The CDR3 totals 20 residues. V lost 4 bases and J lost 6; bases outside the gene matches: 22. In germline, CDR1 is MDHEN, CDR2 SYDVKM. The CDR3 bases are TGTGCCAGCAGTTCTATGACCCCTAGCGGGCCCATGGGGCACCCCGGGGAGCTGTTTTTT. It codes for CASSSMTPSGPMGHPGELFF.

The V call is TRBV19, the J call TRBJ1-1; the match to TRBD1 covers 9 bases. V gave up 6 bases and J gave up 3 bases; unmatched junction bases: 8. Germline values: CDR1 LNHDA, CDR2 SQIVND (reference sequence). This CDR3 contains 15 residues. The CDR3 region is CASRNPGQGYTEAFF. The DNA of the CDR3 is TGTGCCAGTAGAAATCCGGGACAGGGATACACTGAAGCTTTCTTT.

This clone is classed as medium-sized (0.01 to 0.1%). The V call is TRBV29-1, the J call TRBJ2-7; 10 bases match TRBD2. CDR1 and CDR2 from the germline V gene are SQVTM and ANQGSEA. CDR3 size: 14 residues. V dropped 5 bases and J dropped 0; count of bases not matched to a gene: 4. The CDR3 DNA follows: TGCAGCGTTAGCGGGAGGGTTAGCTCCTACGAGCAGTACTTC. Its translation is CSVSGRVSSYEQYF.

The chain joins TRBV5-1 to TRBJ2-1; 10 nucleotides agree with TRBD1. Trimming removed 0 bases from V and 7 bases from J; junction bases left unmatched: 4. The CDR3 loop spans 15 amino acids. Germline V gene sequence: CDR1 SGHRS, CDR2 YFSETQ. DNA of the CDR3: TGCGCCAGCAGCTTGGAGGGACAGGGGTCGAATGAGCAGTTCTTC. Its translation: CASSLEGQGSNEQFF.

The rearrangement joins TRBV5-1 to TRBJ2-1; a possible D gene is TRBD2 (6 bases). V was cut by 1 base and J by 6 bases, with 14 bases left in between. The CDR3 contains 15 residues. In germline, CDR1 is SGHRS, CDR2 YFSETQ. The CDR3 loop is CASSLNPGAGNEQFF. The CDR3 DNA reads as TGCGCCAGCAGCTTGAACCCGGGAGCCGGCAATGAGCAGTTCTTC.

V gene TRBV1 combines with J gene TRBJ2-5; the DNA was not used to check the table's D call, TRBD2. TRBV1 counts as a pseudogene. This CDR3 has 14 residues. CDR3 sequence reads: CTSSQVRAQETQYF. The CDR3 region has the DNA TGCACCAGCAGCCAAGTGCGGGCCCAAGAGACCCAGTACTTC.

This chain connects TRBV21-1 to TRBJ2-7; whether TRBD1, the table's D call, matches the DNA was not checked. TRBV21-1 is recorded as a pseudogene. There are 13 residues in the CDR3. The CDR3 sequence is CASSWDSSYEQYF. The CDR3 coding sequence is TGTGCCAGCAGCTGGGACAGTTCCTACGAGCAGTACTTC.

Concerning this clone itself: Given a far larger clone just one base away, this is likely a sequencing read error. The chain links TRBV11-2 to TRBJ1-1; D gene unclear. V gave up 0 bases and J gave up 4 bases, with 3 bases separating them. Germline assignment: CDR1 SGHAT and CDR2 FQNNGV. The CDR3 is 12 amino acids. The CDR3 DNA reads TGTGCCAGCAGCTTAGACAGCACTGAAGCTTTCTTT. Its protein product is CASSLDSTEAFF.

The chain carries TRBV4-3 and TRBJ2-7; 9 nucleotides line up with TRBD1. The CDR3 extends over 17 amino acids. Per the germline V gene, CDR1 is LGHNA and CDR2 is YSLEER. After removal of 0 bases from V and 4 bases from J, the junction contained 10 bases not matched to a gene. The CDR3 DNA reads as TGCGCCAGCAGCCAAGAAGCCTGGGGGACAGGGACATACGAGCAGTACTTC. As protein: CASSQEAWGTGTYEQYF.

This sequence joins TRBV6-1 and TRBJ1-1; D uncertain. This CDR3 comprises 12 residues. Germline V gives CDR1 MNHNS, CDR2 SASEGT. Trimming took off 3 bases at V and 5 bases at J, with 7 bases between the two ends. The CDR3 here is CASSDRLTEAFF. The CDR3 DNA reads TGTGCCAGCAGTGACAGGTTGACTGAAGCTTTCTTT.

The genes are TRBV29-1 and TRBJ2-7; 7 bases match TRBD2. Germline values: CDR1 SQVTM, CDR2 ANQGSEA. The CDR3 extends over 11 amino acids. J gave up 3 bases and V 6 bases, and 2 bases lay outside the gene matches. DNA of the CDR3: TGCAGCGTGGGGGGGGACTACGAGCAGTACTTC. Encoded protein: CSVGGDYEQYF.

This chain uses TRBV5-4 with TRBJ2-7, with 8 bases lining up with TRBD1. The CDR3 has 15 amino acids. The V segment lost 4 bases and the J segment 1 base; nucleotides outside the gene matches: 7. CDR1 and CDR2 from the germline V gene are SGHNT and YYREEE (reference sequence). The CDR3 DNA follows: TGTGCCAGCAGCCAAATACAGGGGGTGTCCTACGAGCAGTACTTC. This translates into CASSQIQGVSYEQYF.

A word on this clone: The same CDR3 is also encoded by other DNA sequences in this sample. The CDR3 spells CASSLDSYEQYF. CDR3 coding DNA: TGTGCCAGCAGTTTGGACAGCTACGAGCAGTACTTC. V usage is TRBV28 and J usage is TRBJ2-7; D possibly corresponds to TRBD1 (6 bases). The CDR3 loop spans 12 amino acids. The germline gives CDR1 MDHEN, CDR2 SYDVKM. The germline V and J ends were trimmed by 3 bases and 3 bases, with 6 bases remaining between them.